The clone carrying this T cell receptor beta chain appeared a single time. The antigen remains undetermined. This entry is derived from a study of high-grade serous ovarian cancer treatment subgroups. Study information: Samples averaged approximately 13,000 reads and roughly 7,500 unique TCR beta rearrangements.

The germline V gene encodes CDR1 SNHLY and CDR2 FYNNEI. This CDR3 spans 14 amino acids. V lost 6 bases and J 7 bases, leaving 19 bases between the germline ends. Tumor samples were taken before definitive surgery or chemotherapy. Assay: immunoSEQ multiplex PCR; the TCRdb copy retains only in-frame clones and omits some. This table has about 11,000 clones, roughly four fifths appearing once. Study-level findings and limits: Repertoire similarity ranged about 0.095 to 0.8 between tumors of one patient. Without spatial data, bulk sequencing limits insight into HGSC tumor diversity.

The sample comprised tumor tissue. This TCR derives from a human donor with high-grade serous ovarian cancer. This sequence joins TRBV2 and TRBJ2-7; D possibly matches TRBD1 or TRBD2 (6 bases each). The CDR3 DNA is TGTGCCAGCAGCGAGGTGGGGGGCCCACGTGAGCAGTACTTC. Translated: CASSEVGGPREQYF.